This TCR beta chain stems from a study of cytomegalovirus exposure and HLA in healthy donors. Primers for the PCR totalled 60 Vbeta and 13 Jbeta. Libraries were prepared by immunoSEQ multiplex PCR; TCRdb keeps only in-frame clonotypes and omits some of them. The sample has some 60,000 clones, around 83% seen once; the top ten hold about 1.5%. Trimming cost V 5 bases and J 0 bases, with 11 bases left between them. Germline V gene data show CDR1 as SEHNR and CDR2 as FQNEAQ (reference sequence). The CDR3 loop spans 15 amino acids. The clonotype originates from a man aged 40-49 years in good health and CMV-seronegative. Sequenced sample: PBMCs. The V gene is TRBV7-9, the J gene TRBJ1-3; D ambiguous. CDR3 nucleotides: TGTGCCAGCAGCCGACCGGGGTTCTCTGGAAACACCATATATTTT. It specifies CASSRPGFSGNTIYF.